The T cell receptor (beta chain) under discussion was sequenced for a study of molecular identifiers for immune sequencing clone quantification. The authors sorted naive CD8 T cells as CD8+CD4-CCR7+CD45RA+. In preparing bulk TCR libraries, previously described methods and listed TCR primers were used. TCRdb redid the calling of the PCR reads with MiXCR, one entry per CDR3 protein. The data contain 250,000 to 400,000 distinct CDR3 sequences, roughly a fifth of them singletons. CDR1 is ENHRY and CDR2 is SYGVKD in the germline V gene. V was pared by 8 bases and J by 8 bases, with 12 bases between. The CDR3 covers 11 residues. This clonotype was seen ten or more times.

Material for sequencing was naive CD8+ T cells from blood, with Jurkat cell RNA spiked in. Documented subset: FACS-sorted CD8+CD4-CCR7+CD45RA+ naive T cells. The receptor was isolated from a human donor in good health. Some libraries in this study had Jurkat cell RNA spiked in. The chain has TRBV10-3 and TRBJ1-1; D ambiguous. CDR3: CAIRGPREAFF. CDR3 sequence (DNA): TGTGCCATCCGCGGGCCCAGGGAAGCTTTCTTT.